The 25 T cell receptor beta chains reported below all come from one sample, sequenced in a study of CD8 T cells in Susac syndrome. Random hexamers were used to reverse transcribe an amount of about 0.45 to 1 ug RNA. TCRdb re-analysed the immunoSEQ multiplex PCR reads in MiXCR, keeping a single row per CDR3 protein. Of hundreds of thousands of distinct CDR3 sequences listed, 85% are singletons. The material sequenced was CD8+ T cells from PBMCs. The receptors shown here come from a human donor with multiple sclerosis.

The chain has TRBV6-4 and TRBJ2-1; unclear D gene. CDR1 is MRHNA, CDR2 SNTAGT, per germline. V dropped 0 bases and J dropped 2 bases, with 11 bases sitting between them. The CDR3 loop spans 16 amino acids. The CDR3 spells CASSDSVKGPYNEQFF. CDR3 DNA sequence: TGTGCCAGCAGTGACTCGGTAAAGGGTCCCTACAATGAGCAGTTCTTC.

The V call is TRBV6-5, the J call TRBJ2-1; no definite D call. The CDR3 is 16 residues long. CDR1 and CDR2 (germline): MNHEY, SVGAGI. Trimming cost V 2 bases and J 1 base, with 12 bases left between them. CDR3 in amino acids: CASSYTPGPSYNEQFF. The CDR3, as DNA: TGTGCCAGCAGTTACACCCCCGGACCTTCCTACAATGAGCAGTTCTTC.

This sequence joins TRBV29-1 and TRBJ2-7, with D tentatively TRBD1 (6 bases). Germline V CDR1 and CDR2: SQVTM, ANQGSEA. CDR3 length: 13 residues. Deletions cut 5 bases from V and 1 base from J, with 12 bases between. CDR3 in amino acids: CSVIRTESYEQYF. The CDR3 bases are TGCAGCGTTATCCGGACAGAATCCTACGAGCAGTACTTC.

The rearrangement joins TRBV7-9 to TRBJ2-7, with D possibly matching TRBD2 (7 bases). Trimming pared 1 base from V and 7 bases from J, leaving 20 bases between. This CDR3 has 16 amino acids. CDR1 and CDR2 from the germline V gene are SEHNR and FQNEAQ (reference sequence). CDR3 sequence reads: CASSLVFGGAPLEQYF. CDR3 sequence (DNA): TGTGCCAGCAGCTTAGTGTTTGGGGGGGCCCCTTTGGAGCAGTACTTC.

This clonotype has only a few counts. This sequence joins TRBV20-1 and TRBJ1-1; possible D gene TRBD1, 5 bases. The CDR3 loop spans 12 amino acids. Trimming pared 6 bases from V and 8 bases from J, leaving 16 bases between. Germline-derived CDR1 and CDR2 are DFQATT and SNEGSKA (reference sequence). The CDR3 region has the DNA TGCAGTGCCATGGGACCCGAACCCGAAGCTTTCTTT. Residues: CSAMGPEPEAFF.

The chain employs TRBV10-1 and TRBJ2-7, with 8 bases fitting TRBD2. Per the germline V gene, CDR1 is WNHNN and CDR2 is SYGVQD (reference sequence). V was pared by 6 bases and J by 7 bases, with 8 bases of the junction left unmatched. The CDR3 spans 13 residues. Here the CDR3 DNA reads TGCGCCAGCAGGAACGGGGGGGCCCGGGAGCAGTACTTC. The encoded protein is CASRNGGAREQYF.

This chain joins TRBV2 and TRBJ1-4, with 7 bases aligning to TRBD1. Looked up from germline, CDR1 is SNHLY and CDR2 is FYNNEI. CDR3 length equals 17 residues. The trim removed 6 bases at V and 0 bases at J, leaving 10 bases unmatched. For the CDR3, the DNA is TGTGCCAGCAGCTTGACAGGGCCCTCGACAACTAATGAAAAACTGTTTTTT. Translation: CASSLTGPSTTNEKLFF.

CDR3 amino acids: CAWNLAAQGEQFF. CDR3 DNA: TGTGCCTGGAACCTAGCGGCCCAGGGAGAGCAGTTCTTC. The J gene is TRBJ2-1, the V gene TRBV30; 7 bases line up with TRBD2. The CDR3 runs 13 residues. Germline lookup yields CDR1 GTSNPN and CDR2 SVGIG (reference sequence). V lost 4 bases to trimming and J lost 10 bases; unmatched junction nucleotides: 10. The full variable domain, its missing parts supplied by reference TRBV30 and TRBJ2-1, is SQTIHQWPATLVQPVGSPLSLECTVEGTSNPNLYWYRQAAGRGLQLLFYSVGIGQISSEVPQNLSASRPQDRQFILSSKKLLLSDSGFYLCAWNLAAQGEQFFGPGTRLTVL.

The J gene is TRBJ2-1, the V gene TRBV24-1; D is uncertain. V gave up 2 bases and J gave up 0 bases, with 10 bases separating them. CDR3 size: 16 residues. Germline CDR1 and CDR2: KGHDR and SFDVKD. CDR3 bases: TGTGCCACCAGTGATTATAAGCCTAGCTCCTACAATGAGCAGTTCTTC. This gives the protein CATSDYKPSSYNEQFF.

The chain uses TRBV28 and TRBJ1-2, with unresolved D. This CDR3 has 15 amino acids. V lost 6 bases, J lost 2 bases, and 16 bases lay in between. Looked up from germline, CDR1 is MDHEN and CDR2 is SYDVKM. Written as DNA, the CDR3 is TGTGCCAGCAGGGGCAGGCCCATCTCCAACTATGGCTACACCTTC. Translated, it gives CASRGRPISNYGYTF.

This clonotype was seen a few times. The chain is built from TRBV27 and TRBJ1-5; D remains unclear. The CDR3 runs 14 residues. Germline V lookup: CDR1 MNHEY, CDR2 SMNVEV (reference sequence). V lost 3 bases and J 0 bases, leaving 6 bases between the germline ends. The CDR3 is CASSFGSSNQPQHF. CDR3 bases: TGTGCCAGCAGTTTTGGTTCTAGCAATCAGCCCCAGCATTTT.

The chain has TRBV19 and TRBJ2-1, with 8 bases identical to TRBD1. The CDR3 covers 16 residues. CDR1 and CDR2 (germline): LNHDA, SQIVND (reference sequence). With V trimmed by 6 bases and J by 0 bases, 7 bases remained unmatched. The CDR3 is CASSQGQGSSYNEQFF. As DNA, the CDR3 is TGTGCCAGTAGCCAAGGACAGGGAAGCTCCTACAATGAGCAGTTCTTC.

V and J are TRBV4-1 and TRBJ1-1; no firm D call. Germline CDR1 and CDR2: MGHRA and YSYEKL. The CDR3 covers 15 residues. V was pared by 0 bases and J by 1 base, with 9 bases between. CDR3 amino acids: CASSQEPMGNTEAFF. DNA for the CDR3: TGCGCCAGCAGCCAAGAACCCATGGGGAACACTGAAGCTTTCTTT.

V is TRBV4-1 and J is TRBJ2-4; 7 positions match TRBD1. With 5 bases clipped from V and 10 bases from J, the junction kept 8 bases outside the gene matches. The CDR3 runs 13 residues. Germline V gene data show CDR1 as MGHRA and CDR2 as YSYEKL. This CDR3 is CASSLGQKSIQYF. CDR3 nucleotides: TGCGCCAGCAGCTTGGGACAGAAAAGTATTCAGTACTTC.

CDR3 in amino acids: CSASFLAGGPGELFF. The CDR3 nucleotides are TGCAGTGCTAGTTTCCTAGCGGGAGGGCCCGGGGAGCTGTTTTTT. The chain recombines TRBV20-1 with TRBJ2-2; 12 bases fit TRBD2. The CDR3 has 15 amino acids. Per the germline V gene, CDR1 is DFQATT and CDR2 is SNEGSKA (reference sequence). J lost 6 bases, V lost 3 bases, and 5 bases had no gene match.

The rearrangement uses TRBV6-5 and TRBJ2-7, with D maybe TRBD1 (6 bases). This CDR3 contains 17 residues. Germline CDR1 is MNHEY and CDR2 is SVGAGI. Trimming shortened V by 1 base and J by 2 bases, and 18 bases separated the two germline ends. Here the CDR3 DNA reads TGTGCCAGCAGTTACTTCGCTCCCGGGACAAGCACCTACGAGCAGTACTTC. Its protein is CASSYFAPGTSTYEQYF.

This clonotype has a single count. This rearrangement joins TRBV28 to TRBJ2-1; 12 bases are a match to TRBD2. The CDR3 consists of 14 residues. The germline CDR1 and CDR2 sequences are MDHEN and SYDVKM. V lost 8 bases, J lost 3 bases, and 2 bases stayed unmatched. The CDR3 sequence is CASRTSGNYNEQFF. The CDR3 DNA follows: TGTGCCAGCCGGACTAGCGGGAACTACAATGAGCAGTTCTTC.

The chain employs TRBV6-5 and TRBJ2-5; perhaps TRBD2 as D (6 bases). This CDR3 contains 14 residues. V lost 6 bases and J 5 bases, leaving 16 bases between the germline ends. CDR1 is MNHEY and CDR2 is SVGAGI in the germline V gene. The CDR3 DNA reads as TGTGCCAGCAGGTCCCTATGGGAGGTGGAGACCCAGTACTTC. Protein sequence: CASRSLWEVETQYF.

This chain links TRBV3-1 with TRBJ2-7, with TRBD1 identical over 10 bases. The V segment lost 4 bases and the J segment 0 bases; nucleotides outside the gene matches: 0. The CDR3 loop spans 14 amino acids. In germline, CDR1 is LGHDT, CDR2 YNNKEL (reference sequence). CDR3 bases: TGTGCCAGCAGCCGGACAGGGGGCTCCTACGAGCAGTACTTC. Protein: CASSRTGGSYEQYF.

This clonotype occurred a few times. This CDR3 reads CASSYSWNTEAFF. DNA for the CDR3: TGTGCCAGCAGTTACTCTTGGAACACTGAAGCTTTCTTT. The chain combines TRBV6-5 with TRBJ1-1; D call uncertain. The CDR3 totals 13 residues. Deletions cut 0 bases from V and 1 base from J, with 3 bases between. Germline loops: CDR1 MNHEY, CDR2 SVGAGI.

V gene TRBV30 combines with J gene TRBJ2-7; D remains unclear. This CDR3 has 11 residues. Trimming removed 4 bases at V and 4 bases at J, with 8 bases between. Germline CDR1 GTSNPN, CDR2 SVGIG (reference sequence). The CDR3 coding sequence is TGTGCCTGGACGTCCGCGTACGAGCAGTACTTC. Its translation is CAWTSAYEQYF.

The chain links TRBV9 to TRBJ1-1; D is ambiguous. The CDR3 is 14 residues long. V lost 1 base and J 4 bases, leaving 11 bases between the germline ends. The germline V gene encodes CDR1 SGDLS and CDR2 YYNGEE. For the CDR3, the DNA is TGTGCCAGCAGCGTATCAGCAGAGGGCACTGAAGCTTTCTTT. It yields the protein CASSVSAEGTEAFF.

This sequence joins TRBV6-1 and TRBJ2-1; no clear D gene. V lost 5 bases, J lost 0 bases, and 11 bases lay in between. This CDR3 region has 15 residues. Looked up from germline, CDR1 is MNHNS and CDR2 is SASEGT. CDR3 amino acids: CASSPHDGSYNEQFF. DNA for the CDR3: TGTGCCAGCAGTCCTCATGACGGCTCCTACAATGAGCAGTTCTTC.

This rearrangement joins TRBV20-1 to TRBJ2-7; possibly TRBD1 for D (6 bases). V lost 6 bases and J lost 1, with 16 bases in between. This CDR3 is built from 14 residues. Germline CDR1 reads DFQATT; CDR2 reads SNEGSKA (reference sequence). CDR3 region: CSASNPGQSYEQYF. CDR3 nucleotide sequence: TGCAGTGCCTCGAACCCCGGACAGTCCTACGAGCAGTACTTC.

The genes are TRBV5-1 and TRBJ2-1; 12 bases fit TRBD2. This CDR3 region has 16 residues. The V and J ends lost 2 bases and 5 bases, in that order; junction bases with no gene match: 5. CDR1 is SGHRS, CDR2 YFSETQ, per germline. CDR3 nucleotide sequence: TGCGCCAGCAGCTTCCCGACTAGCGGGAGAAACAATGAGCAGTTCTTC. Translation: CASSFPTSGRNNEQFF.